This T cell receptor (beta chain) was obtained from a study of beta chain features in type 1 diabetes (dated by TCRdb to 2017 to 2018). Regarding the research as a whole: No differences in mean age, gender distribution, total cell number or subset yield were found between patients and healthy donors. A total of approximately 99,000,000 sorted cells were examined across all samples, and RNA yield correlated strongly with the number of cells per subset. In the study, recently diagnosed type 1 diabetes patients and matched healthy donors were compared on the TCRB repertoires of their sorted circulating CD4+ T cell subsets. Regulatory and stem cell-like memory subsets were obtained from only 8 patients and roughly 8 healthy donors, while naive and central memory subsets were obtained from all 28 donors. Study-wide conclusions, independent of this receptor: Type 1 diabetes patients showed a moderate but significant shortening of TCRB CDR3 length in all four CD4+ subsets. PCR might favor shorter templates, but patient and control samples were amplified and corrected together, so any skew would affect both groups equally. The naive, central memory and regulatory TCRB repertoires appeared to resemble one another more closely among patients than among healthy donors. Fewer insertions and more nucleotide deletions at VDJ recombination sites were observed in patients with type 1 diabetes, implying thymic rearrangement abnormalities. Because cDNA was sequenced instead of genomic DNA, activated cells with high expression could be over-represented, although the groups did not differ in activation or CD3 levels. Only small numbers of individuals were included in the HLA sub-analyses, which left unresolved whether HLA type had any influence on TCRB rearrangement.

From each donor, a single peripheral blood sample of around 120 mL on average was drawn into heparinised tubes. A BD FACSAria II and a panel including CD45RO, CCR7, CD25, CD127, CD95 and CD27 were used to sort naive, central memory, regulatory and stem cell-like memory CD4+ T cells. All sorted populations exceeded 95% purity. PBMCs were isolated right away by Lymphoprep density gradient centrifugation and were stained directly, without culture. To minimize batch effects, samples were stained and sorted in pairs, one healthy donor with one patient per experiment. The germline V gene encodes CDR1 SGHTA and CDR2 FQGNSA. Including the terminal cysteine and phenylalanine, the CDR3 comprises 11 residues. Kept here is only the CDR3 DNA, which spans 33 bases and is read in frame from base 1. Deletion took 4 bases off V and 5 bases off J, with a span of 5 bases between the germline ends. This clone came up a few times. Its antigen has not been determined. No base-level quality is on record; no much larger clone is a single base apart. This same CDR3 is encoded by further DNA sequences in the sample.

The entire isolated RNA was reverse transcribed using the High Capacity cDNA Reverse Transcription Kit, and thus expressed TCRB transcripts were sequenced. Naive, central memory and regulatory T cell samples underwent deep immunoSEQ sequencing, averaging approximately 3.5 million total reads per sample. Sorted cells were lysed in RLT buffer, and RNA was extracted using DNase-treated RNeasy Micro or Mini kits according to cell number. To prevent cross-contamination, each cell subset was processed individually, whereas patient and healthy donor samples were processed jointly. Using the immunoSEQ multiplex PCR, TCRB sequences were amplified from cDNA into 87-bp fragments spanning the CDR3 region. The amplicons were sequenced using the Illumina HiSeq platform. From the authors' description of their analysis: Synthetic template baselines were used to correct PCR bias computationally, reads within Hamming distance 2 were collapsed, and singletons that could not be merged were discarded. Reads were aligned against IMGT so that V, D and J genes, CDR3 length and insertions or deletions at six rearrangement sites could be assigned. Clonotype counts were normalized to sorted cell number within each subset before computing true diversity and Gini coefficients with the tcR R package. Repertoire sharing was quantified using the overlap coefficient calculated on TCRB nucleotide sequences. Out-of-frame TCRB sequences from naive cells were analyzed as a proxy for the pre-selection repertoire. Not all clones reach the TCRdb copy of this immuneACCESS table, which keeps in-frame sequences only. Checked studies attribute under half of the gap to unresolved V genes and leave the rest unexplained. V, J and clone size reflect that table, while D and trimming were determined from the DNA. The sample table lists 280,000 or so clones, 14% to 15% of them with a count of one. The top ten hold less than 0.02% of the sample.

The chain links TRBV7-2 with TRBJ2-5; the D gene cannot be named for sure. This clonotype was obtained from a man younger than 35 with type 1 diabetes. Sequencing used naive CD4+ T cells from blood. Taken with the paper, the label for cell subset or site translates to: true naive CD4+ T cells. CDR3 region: CASSSRETQYF. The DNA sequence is TGTGCCAGCAGCTCTCGGGAGACCCAGTACTTC.